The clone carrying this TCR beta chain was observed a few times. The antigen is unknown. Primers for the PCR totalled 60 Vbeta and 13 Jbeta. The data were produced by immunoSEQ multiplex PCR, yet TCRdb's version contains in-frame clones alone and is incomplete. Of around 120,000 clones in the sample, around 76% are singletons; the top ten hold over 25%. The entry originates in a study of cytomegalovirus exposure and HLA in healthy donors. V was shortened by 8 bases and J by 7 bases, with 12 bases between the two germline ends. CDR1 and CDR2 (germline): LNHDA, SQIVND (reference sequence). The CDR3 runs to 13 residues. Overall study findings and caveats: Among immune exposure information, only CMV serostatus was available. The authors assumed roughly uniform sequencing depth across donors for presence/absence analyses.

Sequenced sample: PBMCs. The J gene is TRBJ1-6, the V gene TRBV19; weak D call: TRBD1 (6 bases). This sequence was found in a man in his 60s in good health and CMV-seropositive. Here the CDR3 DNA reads TGTGCCAGTTCGCAGGGGCCCAATTCACCCCTCCACTTT. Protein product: CASSQGPNSPLHF.